What follows describes a single T cell receptor (beta chain). The entry originates in a study of blood T cell repertoires in COVID-19. Study details: The samples span acute and convalescent COVID-19 from the United States, Italy and Spain. From T cells, B-cell-depleted T cells, or PBMCs came the material, which was cDNA or gDNA.

Source study methods: Estimation of nucleated cell counts relied on the amplification of reference gene primers. The data were produced by immunoSEQ multiplex PCR, yet TCRdb's version contains in-frame clones alone and is incomplete. Clone size and V and J calls were adopted from that table, with D and trimming inferred from the DNA. This sample carries about 37,000 clones, approximately 89% of them seen once, and the ten largest clones take 40% to 50%. This CDR3 contains 12 residues. V was clipped by 0 bases and J by 3 bases, with 4 bases between them. Germline assignment: CDR1 SGHDT and CDR2 YYEEEE.

The TCR originated in a human donor in a cohort sampled during active COVID-19. This chain joins TRBV5-6 and TRBJ2-7; D uncertain. Sequences were obtained from peripheral blood. CDR3 protein: CASSLARYEQYF. The CDR3 DNA follows: TGTGCCAGCAGCTTGGCCCGCTACGAGCAGTACTTC.